This TCR beta chain was found in a study of blood T cell repertoires in COVID-19. The CDR3 is 16 amino acids. The V end lost 0 bases, the J end lost 9 bases, and 18 bases lay between the germline ends. CDR1 and CDR2 (germline): KGHSH, LQKENI. Assay: immunoSEQ multiplex PCR; the TCRdb copy retains only in-frame clones and omits some. In the table there are about 250,000 clones, approximately 86% of which are singletons. This chain joins TRBV18 and TRBJ1-5, with D maybe TRBD1 (6 bases). This receptor was taken from a woman aged 55-70 years who had recovered from COVID-19. Sequences were obtained from peripheral blood. The DNA for the CDR3 is TGTGCCAGCTCACCACCGGGCTCGACAGGAGGCGCGCCCCAGCATTTT. The encoded protein is CASSPPGSTGGAPQHF.